Following are 7 T cell receptor beta chains from one sample sequenced in a study of T cells in Graves' hyperthyroidism and ophthalmopathy. It was RNA transcripts that yielded the amplified TCR beta CDR3 regions. An initial round of RT-PCR targeting the TCR CDR3 relied on the HTBI primer set. TCRdb re-called the multiplex PCR reads with MiXCR, one entry per CDR3 protein. The table shows 500,000 to 600,000 distinct CDR3 sequences, with more than 45% occurring only once. Sequencing input: peripheral blood or thyroid tissue (not recorded which). The receptors shown here come from a woman aged 18-29 years with Graves' hyperthyroidism.

This clonotype was counted only a few times. The rearrangement uses TRBV29-1 and TRBJ2-1; no firm D call. This CDR3 comprises 10 residues. Germline V gives CDR1 SQVTM, CDR2 ANQGSEA. Deletions cut 7 bases from V and 7 bases from J, with 8 bases between. CDR3 in amino acids: CSATENEQFF. As DNA, the CDR3 is TGCAGCGCCACAGAGAATGAGCAGTTCTTC.

Of note for this clonotype: One junction end disagrees with the germline gene, perhaps due to a read error. V usage is TRBV13 and J usage is TRBJ1-2; D is ambiguous. The CDR3 is made up of 14 amino acids. The germline CDR1 and CDR2 sequences are PRHDT and FYEKMQ (reference sequence). CDR3 residues: CARSLRDLVNGYTF. The CDR3 region has the DNA TGTGCCAGAAGCTTGCGGGATCTTGTGAATGGCTACACCTTC.

The chain employs TRBV15 and TRBJ1-3; D possibly corresponds to TRBD1 (6 bases). This CDR3 comprises 14 residues. V was pared by 4 bases and J by 7 bases, with 14 bases between. From germline, CDR1 is LNHNV and CDR2 YYDKDF (reference sequence). The CDR3 coding sequence is TGTGCCACCAGCAAGGGCGGGGGGCCCAACACCATATATTTT. This encodes CATSKGGGPNTIYF.

The V call is TRBV7-9, the J call TRBJ1-1, with D possibly being TRBD1 (5 bases). CDR3 length: 14 residues. CDR1 SEHNR and CDR2 FQNEAQ come from the germline V gene (reference sequence). Trimming cost V 6 bases and J 0 bases, with 11 bases left between them. The CDR3 nucleotides are TGTGCCAGCAGAGGTGGGGCCATGAACACTGAAGCTTTCTTT. Its protein is CASRGGAMNTEAFF.

In its sample, this clonotype was seen many times. The rearrangement joins TRBV20-1 to TRBJ1-6; no clear D. There are 15 residues in the CDR3. Trimming cost V 5 bases and J 8 bases, with 19 bases left between them. CDR1 DFQATT and CDR2 SNEGSKA come from the germline V gene (reference sequence). The CDR3 nucleotides are TGCAGTGCTTTTCAGGACGTCCTGAGGGATTCACCCCTCCACTTT. Amino acid sequence: CSAFQDVLRDSPLHF.

This clonotype was observed at least ten times. The chain couples TRBV13 to TRBJ1-1, with a possible D match to TRBD1 (5 bases). The CDR3 is 14 residues long. Germline CDR1 is PRHDT and CDR2 is FYEKMQ (reference sequence). Between the trimmed V and J ends, which lost 2 bases and 6 bases, there was a span of 13 bases. CDR3 amino acids: CASSLYTGGAEAFF. As DNA, the CDR3 is TGTGCCAGCAGCTTATACACCGGAGGGGCTGAAGCTTTCTTT. Full variable domain (remainder filled in from reference TRBV13 and TRBJ1-1): AAGVIQSPRHLIKEKRETATLKCYPIPRHDTVYWYQQGPGQDPQFLISFYEKMQSDKGSIPDRFSAQQFSDYHSELNMSSLELGDSALYFCASSLYTGGAEAFFGQGTRLTVV.

This clonotype was counted ten times or more. The V gene is TRBV19, the J gene TRBJ1-5; D is uncertain. The CDR3 consists of 12 residues. The ends were cut back, 7 bases at V and 2 bases at J, with 6 bases in the middle. The V gene's germline CDR1 is LNHDA and CDR2 SQIVND (reference sequence). This CDR3 reads CASKKGNQPQHF. For the CDR3, the DNA is TGTGCCAGTAAAAAGGGCAATCAGCCCCAGCATTTT. Using reference TRBV19 and TRBJ1-5 for the parts outside the CDR3, the full variable domain is DGGITQSPKYLFRKEGQNVTLSCEQNLNHDAMYWYRQDPGQGLRLIYYSQIVNDFQKGDIAEGYSVSREKKESFPLTVTSAQKNPTAFYLCASKKGNQPQHFGDGTRLSIL.